The T cell receptor beta chain under discussion was sequenced for a study of shared clonotypes between healthy human individuals. Broader study findings: Among a few donors, approximately 5% of naive CD4 clonotypes were found in common.

CD45RO-negative CD8 cells positively selected for CCR7 made up the naive population, which excluded terminally differentiated effector memory CD45RA+ cells. Repertoires were generated with immunoSEQ multiplex PCR, while TCRdb's copy carries only in-frame clones and drops some. The sample lists roughly 2.1 million clones, about 92% occurring once. On this clone itself: Its antigen remains unidentified.

Trimming removed 0 bases from V and 7 bases from J, with 20 bases in between. This CDR3 is 17 amino acids long. In germline, CDR1 is SGDLS, CDR2 YYNGEE. The TCR sequence derives from a young man in good health. Some clones in this sample may be carry-over from other donors' samples. Material: naive CD8+ T cells from PBMCs. V gene TRBV9 combines with J gene TRBJ2-1; D gene unclear. The CDR3 DNA is TGTGCCAGCAGCGTAGTGGATATATGGTTCGGCCAGAATGAGCAGTTCTTC. Protein sequence: CASSVVDIWFGQNEQFF.